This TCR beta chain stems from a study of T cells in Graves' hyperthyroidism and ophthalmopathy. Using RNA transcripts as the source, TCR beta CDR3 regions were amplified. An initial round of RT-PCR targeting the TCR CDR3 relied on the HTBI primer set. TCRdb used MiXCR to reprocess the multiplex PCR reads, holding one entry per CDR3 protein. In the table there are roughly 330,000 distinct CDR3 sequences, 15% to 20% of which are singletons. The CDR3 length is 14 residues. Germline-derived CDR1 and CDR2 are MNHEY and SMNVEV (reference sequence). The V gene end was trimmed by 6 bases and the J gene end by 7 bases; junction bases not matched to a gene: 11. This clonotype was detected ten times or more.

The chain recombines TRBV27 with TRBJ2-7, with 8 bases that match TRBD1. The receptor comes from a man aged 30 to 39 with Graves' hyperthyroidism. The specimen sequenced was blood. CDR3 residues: CASSKGQGIREQYF. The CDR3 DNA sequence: TGTGCCAGCAGCAAAGGACAGGGAATTCGGGAGCAGTACTTC.